This T cell receptor (beta chain) was recorded in a study of cytomegalovirus exposure and HLA in healthy donors. As concerns this clone: As yet, its antigen is unknown.

The PCR contained 60 Vbeta and 13 Jbeta primers. Authors' analysis steps: Unique TCR beta chains numbered approximately 80 million in a later analysis, with roughly 10 million shared. Generated by immunoSEQ multiplex PCR, the TCRdb table keeps only in-frame clones and is missing some. The DNA was the basis for D and trimming; V, J and clone size are from that table. The table has some 160,000 clones, around three quarters seen once; the top ten hold roughly 1.6%. Broader study findings: Three chains tied to CMV proved CMV antigen-specific in vitro. Associated with cytomegalovirus, according to the listing, were approximately 160 TCR beta chains. Among immune exposure information, only CMV serostatus was available.

This CDR3 has 16 amino acids. The junction had 13 bases not matched to a gene; V was cut back by 6 bases and J by 5 bases. Per the germline V gene, CDR1 is MDHEN and CDR2 is SYDVKM. Sequencing was carried out using PBMCs. The genes are TRBV28 and TRBJ2-7; 10 nucleotides match TRBD2. This clonotype was obtained from a man aged 35 to 55 in good health and CMV-seronegative. The CDR3 is CASRFTHSGRRHEQYF. CDR3 in DNA: TGTGCCAGCAGATTTACCCATAGCGGGAGGCGCCACGAGCAGTACTTC.